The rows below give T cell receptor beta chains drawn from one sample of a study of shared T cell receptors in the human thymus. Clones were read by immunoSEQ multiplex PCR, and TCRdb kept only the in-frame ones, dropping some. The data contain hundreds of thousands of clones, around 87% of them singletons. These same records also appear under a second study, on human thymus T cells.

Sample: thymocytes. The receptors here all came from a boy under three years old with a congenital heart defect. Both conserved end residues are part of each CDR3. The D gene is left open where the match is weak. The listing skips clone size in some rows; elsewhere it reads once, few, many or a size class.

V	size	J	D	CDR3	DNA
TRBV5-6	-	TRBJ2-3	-	CASSSITDTQYF	TGTGCCAGCAGCTCCATCACAGATACGCAGTATTTT
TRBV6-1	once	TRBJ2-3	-	CASTEGVSTDTQYF	TGTGCCAGCACAGAAGGAGTTAGCACAGATACGCAGTATTTT
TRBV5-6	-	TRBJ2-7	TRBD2	CASSPASGGAAYEQYF	TGTGCCAGCAGCCCGGCTAGCGGGGGAGCTGCCTACGAGCAGTACTTC
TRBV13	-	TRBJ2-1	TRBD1	CASSLRWTGLDEQFF	TGTGCCAGCAGCTTACGTTGGACAGGGCTGGATGAGCAGTTCTTC
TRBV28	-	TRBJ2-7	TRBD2	CASSLTQDGTSGSPKLRTYEQYF	TGTGCCAGCAGTTTGACACAGGACGGGACTAGCGGGAGCCCCAAACTAAGAACCTACGAGCAGTACTTC
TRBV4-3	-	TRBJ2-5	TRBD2	CASSPVGGKGGETQYF	TGCGCCAGCAGCCCCGTCGGGGGGAAGGGCGGAGAGACCCAGTACTTC
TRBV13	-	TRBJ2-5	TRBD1	CASSSQGEGVAETQYF	TGTGCCAGCAGCTCACAGGGGGAAGGTGTTGCAGAGACCCAGTACTTC
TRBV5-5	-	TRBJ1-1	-	CASSVTNRDLTTEAFF	TGTGCCAGCAGCGTAACTAACAGGGATCTTACCACTGAAGCTTTCTTT
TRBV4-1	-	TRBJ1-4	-	CASSQVLRQDEKLFF	TGCGCCAGCAGCCAAGTCCTTAGACAGGACGAAAAACTGTTTTTT
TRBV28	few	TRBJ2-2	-	CASKAGTNTGELFF	TGTGCCAGCAAGGCAGGGACGAACACCGGGGAGCTGTTTTTT
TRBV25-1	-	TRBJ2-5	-	CASSLQGYQETQYF	TGTGCCAGCAGCCTACAGGGCTACCAAGAGACCCAGTACTTC
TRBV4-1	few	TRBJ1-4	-	CASSQDLGAPHVQLFF	TGCGCCAGCAGCCAAGATTTAGGAGCCCCTCATGTACAACTGTTTTTT
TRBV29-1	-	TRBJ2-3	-	CSVGYREGPSLGANTDTQYF	TGCAGCGTTGGATACAGGGAGGGTCCCAGCCTGGGCGCTAACACAGATACGCAGTATTTT
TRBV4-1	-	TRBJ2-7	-	CASSQESQAREQYF	TGCGCCAGCAGCCAAGAGTCGCAGGCACGCGAGCAGTACTTC
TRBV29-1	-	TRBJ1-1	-	CSALNPGRALSTEAFF	TGCAGCGCCCTGAACCCGGGCAGGGCCTTGAGCACTGAAGCTTTCTTT
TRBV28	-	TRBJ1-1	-	CASSRTRTPLTEAFF	TGTGCCAGCAGCCGCACCCGGACACCCCTCACTGAAGCTTTCTTT
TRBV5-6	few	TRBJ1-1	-	CASSPGHLNTEAFF	TGTGCCAGCAGTCCTGGACACTTGAACACTGAAGCTTTCTTT
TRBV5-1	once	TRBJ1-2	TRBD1	CASSFHRDSIYGYTF	TGCGCCAGCAGCTTTCACCGGGACAGTATCTATGGCTACACCTTC
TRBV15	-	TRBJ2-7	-	CATSREGIMVSEQYF	TGTGCCACCAGCAGAGAGGGCATCATGGTTTCGGAGCAGTACTTC
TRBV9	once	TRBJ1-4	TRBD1	CASSVGDSEEKLFF	TGTGCCAGCAGCGTTGGGGACAGCGAGGAAAAACTGTTTTTT
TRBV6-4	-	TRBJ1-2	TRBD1	CASSGTGGSYGYTF	TGTGCCAGCAGTGGGACAGGGGGCTCCTATGGCTACACCTTC
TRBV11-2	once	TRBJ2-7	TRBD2	CANLPLGLAGGPGYEQYF	TGTGCCAACCTCCCCCTGGGGCTAGCGGGAGGTCCGGGTTACGAGCAGTACTTC
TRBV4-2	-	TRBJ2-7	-	CASSQEVPMSAGIISYEQYF	TGTGCCAGCAGCCAAGAGGTTCCAATGTCGGCAGGAATAATTTCCTACGAGCAGTACTTC
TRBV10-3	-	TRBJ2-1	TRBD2	CAISEGLAGYNEQFF	TGTGCCATCAGTGAGGGGCTAGCGGGGTACAATGAGCAGTTCTTC
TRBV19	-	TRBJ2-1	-	CASSPRSGSSYNEQFF	TGTGCCAGTAGTCCGCGAAGCGGAAGCTCCTACAATGAGCAGTTCTTC
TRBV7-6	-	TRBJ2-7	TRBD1	CASSLRGTGDPYEQYF	TGTGCCAGCAGCTTACGCGGGACAGGTGATCCCTACGAGCAGTACTTC
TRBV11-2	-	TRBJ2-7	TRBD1	CASSQRGQGSYEQYF	TGTGCCAGCAGCCAACGGGGACAGGGATCCTACGAGCAGTACTTC